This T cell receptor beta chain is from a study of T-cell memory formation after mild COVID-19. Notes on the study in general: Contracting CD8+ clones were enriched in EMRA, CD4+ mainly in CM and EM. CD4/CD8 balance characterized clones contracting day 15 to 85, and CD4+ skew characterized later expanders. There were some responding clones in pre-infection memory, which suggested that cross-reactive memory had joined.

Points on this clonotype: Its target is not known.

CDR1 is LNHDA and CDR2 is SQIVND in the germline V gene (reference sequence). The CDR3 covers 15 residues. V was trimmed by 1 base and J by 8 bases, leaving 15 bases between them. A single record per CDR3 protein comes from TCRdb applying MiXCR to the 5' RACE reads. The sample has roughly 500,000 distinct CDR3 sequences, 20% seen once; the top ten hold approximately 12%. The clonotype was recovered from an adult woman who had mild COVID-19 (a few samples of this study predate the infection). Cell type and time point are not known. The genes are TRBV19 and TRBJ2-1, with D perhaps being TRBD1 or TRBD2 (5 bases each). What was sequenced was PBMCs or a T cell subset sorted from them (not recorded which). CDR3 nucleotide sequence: TGTGCCAGTAGTATAGCCCCAGGGAGTAGGGATGAGCAGTTCTTC. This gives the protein CASSIAPGSRDEQFF.